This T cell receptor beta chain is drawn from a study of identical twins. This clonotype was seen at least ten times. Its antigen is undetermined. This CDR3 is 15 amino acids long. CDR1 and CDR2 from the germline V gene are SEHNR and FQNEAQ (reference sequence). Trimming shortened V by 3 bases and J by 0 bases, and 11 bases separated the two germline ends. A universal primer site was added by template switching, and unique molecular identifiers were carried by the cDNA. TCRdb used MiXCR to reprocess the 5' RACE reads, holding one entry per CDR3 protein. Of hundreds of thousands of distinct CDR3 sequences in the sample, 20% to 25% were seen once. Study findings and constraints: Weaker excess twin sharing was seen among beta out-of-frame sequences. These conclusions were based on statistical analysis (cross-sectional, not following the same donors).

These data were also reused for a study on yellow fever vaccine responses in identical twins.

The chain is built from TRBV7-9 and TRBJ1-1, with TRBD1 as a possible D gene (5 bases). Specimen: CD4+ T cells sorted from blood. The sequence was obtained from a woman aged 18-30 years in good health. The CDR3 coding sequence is TGTGCCAGCAGCTTCCGGGACCCCTTGAACACTGAAGCTTTCTTT. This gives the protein CASSFRDPLNTEAFF.